Reported below is one T cell receptor beta chain. Its specificity is unknown. This sample stems from a study of shared clonotypes between healthy human individuals. Study observations and caveats: Rarefaction showed sorted-subset sequencing was incomplete despite large depth.

The genomic DNA of each subset was split evenly across several immunoSEQ plates. Each sorted subset replicate got 200 ng genomic DNA, tens of thousands of genomes. Some clones are missing from TCRdb's copy, which holds only in-frame ones; the method was immunoSEQ multiplex PCR. Of about 2,500,000 clones detected, approximately 90% appear once; the ten largest clones hold around 0.14%. Donors included only healthy HIV-negative adults lacking recent acute infections or vaccinations. The sequenced material came from naive CD4+ T cells sorted from blood. Subset in this sample: CD45RA+ positively selected. The TCR comes from a man aged 18 to 30 in good health.

CDR3 region: CASRPQGAPYEQYF. Written as DNA, the CDR3 is TGTGCCAGCAGGCCACAGGGGGCACCCTACGAGCAGTACTTC. The chain combines TRBV6-5 with TRBJ2-7, with 9 positions matching TRBD1. The CDR3 length is 14 residues. Looked up from germline, CDR1 is MNHEY and CDR2 is SVGAGI. V trimming: 6 bases; J trimming: 2 bases; junction bases outside the gene matches: 5.